This T cell receptor (beta chain) came from a study of metastatic and nonmetastatic thyroid tumors. At the level of the study: Samples came from malignant and benign thyroid patients, and repertoires were compared across blood and tumor or nodule tissue.

This CDR3 is 14 amino acids long. The germline V gene has CDR1 SGDLS and CDR2 YYNGEE. V was pared by 5 bases and J by 2 bases, with 14 bases between. Original processing methods: In papillary thyroid cancer, a distant-metastasis classifier was built using CDR3 differences across clinicopathological groups. TCRdb re-called clones via MiXCR from the PCR reads. The V and J calls reflect TCRdb's pipeline rather than the authors' work. Altogether almost 5,500 clones are present, around 35% being singletons, with the ten largest covering around 22%. Thyroid surgery was performed in patients who had received no treatment beforehand. This clone was observed a single time. Its cognate antigen is unknown. Study results and caveats: Reportedly, malignant thyroid tumors had significantly higher TCR beta diversity than benign nodules, in blood and tumor.

Material: adjacent normal tissue. This chain connects TRBV9 to TRBJ2-7; D possibly corresponds to TRBD2 (6 bases). This sequence was found in a female donor with papillary thyroid cancer or a benign thyroid nodule (not recorded which). Some clones in this sample may be carry-over from other donors' samples. In nucleotides, the CDR3 is TGTGCCAGCAGACCGCTTTCGGGGGCCTACGAGCAGTACTTC. Protein: CASRPLSGAYEQYF.